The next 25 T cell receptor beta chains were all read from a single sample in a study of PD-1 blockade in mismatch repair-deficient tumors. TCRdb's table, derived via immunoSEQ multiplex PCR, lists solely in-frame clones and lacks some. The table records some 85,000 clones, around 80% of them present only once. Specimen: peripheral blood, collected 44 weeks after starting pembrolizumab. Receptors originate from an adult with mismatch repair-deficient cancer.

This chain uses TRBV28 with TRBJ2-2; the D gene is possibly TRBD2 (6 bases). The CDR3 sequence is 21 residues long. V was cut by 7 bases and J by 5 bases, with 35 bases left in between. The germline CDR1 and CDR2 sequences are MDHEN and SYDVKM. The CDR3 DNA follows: TGTGCCAGCAACCAATTTCGGACGCTCCGGGAGCACGATATATTAACCGGGGAGCTGTTTTTT. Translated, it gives CASNQFRTLREHDILTGELFF.

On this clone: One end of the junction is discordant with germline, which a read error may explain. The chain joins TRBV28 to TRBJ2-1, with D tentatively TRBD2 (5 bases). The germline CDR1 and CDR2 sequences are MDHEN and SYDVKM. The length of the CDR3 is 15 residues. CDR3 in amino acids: CATQNYADFYNDQFF. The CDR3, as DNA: TGTGCCACCCAAAATTACGCGGACTTCTACAATGATCAGTTCTTC.

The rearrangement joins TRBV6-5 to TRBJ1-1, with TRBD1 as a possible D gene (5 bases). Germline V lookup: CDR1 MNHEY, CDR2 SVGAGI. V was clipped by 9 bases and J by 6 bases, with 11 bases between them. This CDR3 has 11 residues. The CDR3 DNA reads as TGTGCCAGTGCAGGGATTGCTGAAGCTTTCTTT. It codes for CASAGIAEAFF.

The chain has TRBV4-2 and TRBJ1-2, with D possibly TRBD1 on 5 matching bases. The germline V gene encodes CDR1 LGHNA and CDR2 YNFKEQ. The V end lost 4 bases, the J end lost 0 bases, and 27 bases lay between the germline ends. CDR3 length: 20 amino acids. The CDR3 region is CASSRHGGTLTEATNYGYTF. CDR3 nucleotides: TGTGCCAGCAGCCGTCACGGGGGGACGCTAACAGAGGCGACTAACTATGGCTACACCTTC.

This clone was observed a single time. The CDR3 DNA sequence: TGTGCCAGCAGCGTAGCCAATGAGCAGTTCTTC. Protein: CASSVANEQFF. The chain carries TRBV9 and TRBJ2-1, with D unresolved. Germline assignment: CDR1 SGDLS and CDR2 YYNGEE. V dropped 0 bases and J dropped 6 bases, with 1 base sitting between them. This CDR3 spans 11 amino acids. The entire variable domain, with the rest obtained from reference TRBV9 and TRBJ2-1, is as follows: DSGVTQTPKHLITATGQRVTLRCSPRSGDLSVYWYQQSLDQGLQFLIQYYNGEERAKGNILERFSAQQFPDLHSELNLSSLELGDSALYFCASSVANEQFFGPGTRLTVL.

CDR3 bases: TGTGCCAGCAGCGTAGGATCCGCGGGAGGTAGCGAGACCCAGTACTTC. This gives the protein CASSVGSAGGSETQYF. The chain links TRBV9 to TRBJ2-5, with TRBD2 identical over 8 bases. The CDR3 consists of 16 residues. Trimming removed 0 bases from V and 5 bases from J; junction bases left unmatched: 9. Germline V gene lookup returns CDR1 SGDLS and CDR2 YYNGEE. Supplemented by reference TRBV9 and TRBJ2-5, the full variable domain reads DSGVTQTPKHLITATGQRVTLRCSPRSGDLSVYWYQQSLDQGLQFLIQYYNGEERAKGNILERFSAQQFPDLHSELNLSSLELGDSALYFCASSVGSAGGSETQYFGPGTRLLVL.

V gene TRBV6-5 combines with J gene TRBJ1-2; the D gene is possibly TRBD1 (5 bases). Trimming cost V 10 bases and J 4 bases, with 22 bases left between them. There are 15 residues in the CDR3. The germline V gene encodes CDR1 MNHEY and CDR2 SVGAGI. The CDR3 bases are TGTGCCATTCAACAGGTCGCGGGTACCGGCTATGGCTACACCTTC. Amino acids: CAIQQVAGTGYGYTF.

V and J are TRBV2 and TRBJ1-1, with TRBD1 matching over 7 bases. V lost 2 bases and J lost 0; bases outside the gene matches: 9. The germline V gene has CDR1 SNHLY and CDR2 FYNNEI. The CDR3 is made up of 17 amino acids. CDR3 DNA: TGTGCCAGCAGTGAACACCCTGGGACAGAACTGAACACTGAAGCTTTCTTT. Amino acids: CASSEHPGTELNTEAFF.

The CDR3 DNA reads as TGTGCCTACCGAGTCGGGTTTCCTGGCTACACCTTC. It yields the protein CAYRVGFPGYTF. The rearrangement uses TRBV30 and TRBJ1-2; D not resolved. The CDR3 extends over 12 amino acids. Between the trimmed V and J ends, which lost 7 bases and 7 bases, there was a span of 16 bases. In germline, CDR1 is GTSNPN, CDR2 SVGIG (reference sequence).

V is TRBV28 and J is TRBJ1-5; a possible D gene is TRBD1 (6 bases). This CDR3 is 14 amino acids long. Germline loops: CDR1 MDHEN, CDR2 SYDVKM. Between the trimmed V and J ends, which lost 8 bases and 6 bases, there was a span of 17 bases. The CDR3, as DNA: TGTGCCAGCTCTCCGTCTAGACAGGCTCAGCCCCAGCATTTT. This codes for CASSPSRQAQPQHF.

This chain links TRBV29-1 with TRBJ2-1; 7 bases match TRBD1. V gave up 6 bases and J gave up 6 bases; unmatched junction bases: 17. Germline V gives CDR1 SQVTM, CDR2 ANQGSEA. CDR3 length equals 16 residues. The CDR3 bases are TGCAGCGTCGTCGGGACAGATGCCCAGGGCGGCAATGAGCAGTTCTTC. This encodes CSVVGTDAQGGNEQFF.

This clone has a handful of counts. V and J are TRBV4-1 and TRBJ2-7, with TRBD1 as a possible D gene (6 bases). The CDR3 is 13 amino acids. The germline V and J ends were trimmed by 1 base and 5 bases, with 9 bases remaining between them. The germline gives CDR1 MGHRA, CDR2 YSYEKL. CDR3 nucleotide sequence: TGCGCCAGCAGCCAAGCCCACAGGGACGAGCAGTACTTC. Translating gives CASSQAHRDEQYF.

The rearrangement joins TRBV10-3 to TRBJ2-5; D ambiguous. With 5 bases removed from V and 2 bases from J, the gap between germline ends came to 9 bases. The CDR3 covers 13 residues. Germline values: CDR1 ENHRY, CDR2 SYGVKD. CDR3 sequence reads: CAISNHRQETQYF. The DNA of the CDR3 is TGTGCCATCAGTAACCACAGACAAGAGACCCAGTACTTC.

In DNA, the CDR3 is TGTGCCAGCAGCTATTCTAGCGGGAGGGCAGATACGCAGTATTTT. It encodes CASSYSSGRADTQYF. V gene TRBV5-6 combines with J gene TRBJ2-3, with 12 bases matching TRBD2. This CDR3 comprises 15 residues. J was trimmed by 4 bases and V by 3 bases; bases with no gene match: 3. Germline V CDR1 and CDR2: SGHDT, YYEEEE.

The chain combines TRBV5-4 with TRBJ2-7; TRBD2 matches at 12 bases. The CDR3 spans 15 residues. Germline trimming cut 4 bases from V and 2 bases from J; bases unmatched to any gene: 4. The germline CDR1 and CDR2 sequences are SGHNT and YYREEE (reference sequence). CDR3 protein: CASSGLAGGPYEQYF. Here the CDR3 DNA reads TGTGCCAGCAGCGGGCTAGCGGGAGGGCCCTACGAGCAGTACTTC.

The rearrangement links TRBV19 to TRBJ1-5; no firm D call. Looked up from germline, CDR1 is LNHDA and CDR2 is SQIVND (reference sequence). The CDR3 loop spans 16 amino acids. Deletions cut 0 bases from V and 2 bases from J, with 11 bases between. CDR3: CASSIESTKGNQPQHF. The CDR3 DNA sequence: TGTGCCAGTAGTATAGAGTCAACAAAAGGCAATCAGCCCCAGCATTTT. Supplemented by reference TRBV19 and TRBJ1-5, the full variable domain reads DGGITQSPKYLFRKEGQNVTLSCEQNLNHDAMYWYRQDPGQGLRLIYYSQIVNDFQKGDIAEGYSVSREKKESFPLTVTSAQKNPTAFYLCASSIESTKGNQPQHFGDGTRLSIL.

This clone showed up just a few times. The DNA for the CDR3 is TGTGCCAGCAGACGAGTGCGGGGACTAGCGGTAATCGGGGAGCTGTTTTTT. Amino acid sequence: CASRRVRGLAVIGELFF. The chain has TRBV7-9 and TRBJ2-2; 11 bases are a match to TRBD2. This CDR3 comprises 17 residues. Germline CDR1 SEHNR, CDR2 FQNEAQ (reference sequence). With 6 bases clipped from V and 7 bases from J, the junction kept 13 bases outside the gene matches. Together with reference TRBV7-9 and TRBJ2-2, the CDR3 gives the full variable domain: DTGVSQNPRHKITKRGQNVTFRCDPISEHNRLYWYRQTLGQGPEFLTYFQNEAQLEKSRLLSDRFSAERPKGSFSTLEIQRTEQGDSAMYLCASRRVRGLAVIGELFFGEGSRLTVL.

This chain's CDR3 is CASSKEWTTNTEAFF. DNA of the CDR3: TGTGCCAGCAGCAAAGAGTGGACTACCAACACTGAAGCTTTCTTT. The chain links TRBV21-1 to TRBJ1-1. TRBV21-1 is marked as a pseudogene. This CDR3 region has 15 residues.

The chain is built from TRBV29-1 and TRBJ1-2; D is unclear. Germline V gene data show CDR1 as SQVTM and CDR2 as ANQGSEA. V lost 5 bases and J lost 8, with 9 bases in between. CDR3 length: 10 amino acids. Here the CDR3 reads CSVSTNGYTF. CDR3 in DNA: TGCAGCGTTTCGACAAACGGCTACACCTTC. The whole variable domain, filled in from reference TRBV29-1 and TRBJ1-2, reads SAVISQKPSRDICQRGTSLTIQCQVDSQVTMMFWYRQQPGQSLTLIATANQGSEATYESGFVIDKFPISRPNLTFSTLTVSNMSPEDSSIYLCSVSTNGYTFGSGTRLTVV.

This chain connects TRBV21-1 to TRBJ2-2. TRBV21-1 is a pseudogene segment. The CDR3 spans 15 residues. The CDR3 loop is CASSRLGRRTGELFF. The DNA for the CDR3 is TGTGCCAGCAGCAGGTTAGGACGGAGAACCGGGGAGCTGTTTTTT.

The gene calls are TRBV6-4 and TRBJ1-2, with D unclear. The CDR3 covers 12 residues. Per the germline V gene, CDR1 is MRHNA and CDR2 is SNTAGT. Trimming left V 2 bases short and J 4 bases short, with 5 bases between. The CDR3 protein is CASSDPSYGYTF. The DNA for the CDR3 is TGTGCCAGCAGTGACCCGAGCTATGGCTACACCTTC.

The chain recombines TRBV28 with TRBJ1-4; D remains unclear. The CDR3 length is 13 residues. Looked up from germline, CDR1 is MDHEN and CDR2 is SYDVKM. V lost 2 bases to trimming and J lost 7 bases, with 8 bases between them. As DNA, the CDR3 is TGTGCCAGCAGTTTAAGCGGGAGTGAAAAACTGTTTTTT. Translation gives CASSLSGSEKLFF.

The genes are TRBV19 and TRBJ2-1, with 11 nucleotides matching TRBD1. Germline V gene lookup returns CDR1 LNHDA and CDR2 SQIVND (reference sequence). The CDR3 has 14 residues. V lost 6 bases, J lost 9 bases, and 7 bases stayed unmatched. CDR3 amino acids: CASSNGQGASEQFF. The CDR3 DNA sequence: TGTGCCAGTAGCAACGGACAGGGGGCGAGTGAGCAGTTCTTC.

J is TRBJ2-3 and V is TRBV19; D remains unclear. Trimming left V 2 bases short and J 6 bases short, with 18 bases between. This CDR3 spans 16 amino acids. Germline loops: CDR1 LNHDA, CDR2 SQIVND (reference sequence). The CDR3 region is CASSIFLMGDRDTQYF. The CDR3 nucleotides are TGTGCCAGTAGTATATTTCTCATGGGTGATCGGGATACGCAGTATTTT. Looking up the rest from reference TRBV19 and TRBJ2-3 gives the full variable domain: DGGITQSPKYLFRKEGQNVTLSCEQNLNHDAMYWYRQDPGQGLRLIYYSQIVNDFQKGDIAEGYSVSREKKESFPLTVTSAQKNPTAFYLCASSIFLMGDRDTQYFGPGTRLTVL.

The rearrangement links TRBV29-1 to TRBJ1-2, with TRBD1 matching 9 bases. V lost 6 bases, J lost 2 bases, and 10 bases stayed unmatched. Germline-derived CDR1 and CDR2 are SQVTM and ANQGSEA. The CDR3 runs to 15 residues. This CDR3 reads CSVLPGQGRNYGYTF. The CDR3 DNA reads TGCAGCGTACTCCCGGGACAGGGACGGAACTATGGCTACACCTTC.